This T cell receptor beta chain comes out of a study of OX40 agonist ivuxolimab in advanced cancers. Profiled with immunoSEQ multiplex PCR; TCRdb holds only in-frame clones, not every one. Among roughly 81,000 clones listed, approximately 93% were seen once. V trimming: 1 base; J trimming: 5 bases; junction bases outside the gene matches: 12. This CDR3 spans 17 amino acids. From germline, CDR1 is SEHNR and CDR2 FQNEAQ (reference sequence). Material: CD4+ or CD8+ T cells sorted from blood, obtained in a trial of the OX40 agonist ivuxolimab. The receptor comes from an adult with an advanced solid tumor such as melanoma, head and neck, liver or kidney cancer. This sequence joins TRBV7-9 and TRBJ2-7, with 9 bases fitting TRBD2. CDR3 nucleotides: TGTGCCAGCAGCTTAGGAAGAACCGGGCTAGCGGGAAACGAGCAGTACTTC. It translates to CASSLGRTGLAGNEQYF.